This T cell receptor beta chain comes out of a study of blood T cell repertoires in COVID-19. V was trimmed by 2 bases and J by 4 bases, leaving 11 bases between them. The CDR3 has 14 amino acids. Germline V gives CDR1 MNHNS, CDR2 SASEGT. Clones were sequenced by immunoSEQ multiplex PCR, and TCRdb holds only the in-frame ones, with some missing. The table records over 90,000 clones, approximately 86% of them present only once. The sequencing input was peripheral blood. The rearrangement links TRBV6-1 to TRBJ1-1, with D uncertain. The sequence was obtained from a man of 80 years or more with acute or convalescent COVID-19. CDR3 sequence: CASSEMREGTEAFF. Written as DNA, the CDR3 is TGTGCCAGCAGTGAAATGAGGGAGGGCACTGAAGCTTTCTTT.